This passage covers 7 T cell receptor beta chains from one sample sequenced in a study of blood T cell repertoires in COVID-19. Some clones are missing from TCRdb's copy, which holds only in-frame ones; the method was immunoSEQ multiplex PCR. The sample lists 130,000 or so clones, about four fifths occurring once. Sequences were obtained from PBMCs or T cells enriched from blood (not recorded which). All receptors derive from a woman between 45 and 65 years old with acute COVID-19.

V gene TRBV7-2 combines with J gene TRBJ2-7; D is possibly TRBD2 (5 bases). V gave up 0 bases and J gave up 2 bases, with 11 bases separating them. Per the germline V gene, CDR1 is SGHTA and CDR2 is FQGNSA. This CDR3 comprises 15 residues. The CDR3 loop reads CASSLAFGVPYEQYF. The CDR3 DNA reads as TGTGCCAGCAGCTTAGCATTCGGGGTCCCCTACGAGCAGTACTTC.

This clone was observed a handful of times. This chain links TRBV7-9 with TRBJ1-1; TRBD1 matches at 8 bases. The V segment lost 3 bases and the J segment 3 bases; nucleotides outside the gene matches: 6. The CDR3 covers 15 residues. Germline V gene sequence: CDR1 SEHNR, CDR2 FQNEAQ (reference sequence). CDR3 protein: CASSFSGGEDTEAFF. Here the CDR3 DNA reads TGTGCCAGCAGCTTTTCAGGGGGCGAGGACACTGAAGCTTTCTTT. Drawing the rest from reference TRBV7-9 and TRBJ1-1, the complete variable domain is DTGVSQNPRHKITKRGQNVTFRCDPISEHNRLYWYRQTLGQGPEFLTYFQNEAQLEKSRLLSDRFSAERPKGSFSTLEIQRTEQGDSAMYLCASSFSGGEDTEAFFGQGTRLTVV.

The chain links TRBV5-6 to TRBJ2-6, with no clear D. The CDR3 sequence is 15 residues long. CDR1 SGHDT and CDR2 YYEEEE come from the germline V gene. Trimming shortened V by 4 bases and J by 2 bases, and 10 bases separated the two germline ends. The CDR3 loop is CASSELRTGANVLTF. CDR3 DNA sequence: TGTGCCAGCAGCGAACTACGGACTGGGGCCAACGTCCTGACTTTC. The full variable domain, rest sourced from reference TRBV5-6 and TRBJ2-6, is DAGVTQSPTHLIKTRGQQVTLRCSPKSGHDTVSWYQQALGQGPQFIFQYYEEEERQRGNFPDRFSGHQFPNYSSELNVNALLLGDSALYLCASSELRTGANVLTFGAGSRLTVL.

The V gene is TRBV7-9, the J gene TRBJ2-7, with a tentative D call TRBD2 (7 bases). The V end was cut by 5 bases, the J end by 3 bases, with 14 bases between. Per germline, CDR1 SEHNR and CDR2 FQNEAQ (reference sequence). The length of the CDR3 is 14 residues. This CDR3 reads CASSKGGTFYEQYF. As DNA, the CDR3 is TGTGCCAGCAGCAAGGGGGGGACCTTCTACGAGCAGTACTTC.

This chain uses TRBV27 with TRBJ2-3, with D unresolved. Trimming cost V 9 bases and J 5 bases, with 12 bases left between them. Looked up from germline, CDR1 is MNHEY and CDR2 is SMNVEV (reference sequence). This CDR3 region has 12 residues. CDR3 nucleotide sequence: TGTGCCAGTAGCAGTTTAGGAGATACGCAGTATTTT. This gives the protein CASSSLGDTQYF.

This chain joins TRBV19 and TRBJ1-2, with D possibly matching TRBD1 (5 bases). The CDR3 is 12 residues long. The V gene's germline CDR1 is LNHDA and CDR2 SQIVND (reference sequence). The V end lost 3 bases, the J end lost 11 bases, and 13 bases lay between the germline ends. The CDR3 coding sequence is TGTGCCAGTAGTATCAGGGATGGAGTTTACACCTTC. It translates to CASSIRDGVYTF.

About this clone itself: An end of the junction does not agree with germline; a read error may underlie this. V and J are TRBV19 and TRBJ1-4, with D possibly matching TRBD1 (5 bases). Germline lookup yields CDR1 LNHDA and CDR2 SQIVND (reference sequence). The CDR3 sequence is 12 residues long. The CDR3 is CASWSTGTNPSF. For the CDR3, the DNA is TGTGCCAGCTGGTCCACCGGGACTAACCCTTCCTTT. Full variable domain (remainder filled in from reference TRBV19 and TRBJ1-4): DGGITQSPKYLFRKEGQNVTLSCEQNLNHDAMYWYRQDPGQGLRLIYYSQIVNDFQKGDIAEGYSVSREKKESFPLTVTSAQKNPTAFYLCASWSTGTNPSFGSGTQLSVL.